A single sample gave rise to the 16 T cell receptor beta chains below, sequenced in a study of CD8 T cells in Susac syndrome. With random hexamers, reverse transcription was performed on about 0.45 to 1 ug of RNA. TCRdb re-derived calls from the immunoSEQ multiplex PCR reads in MiXCR, one entry per CDR3 protein. The table has 150,000 to 200,000 distinct CDR3 sequences, 90% to 95% seen once. Input material: CD4+ T cells from PBMCs. The receptors were sampled from a human donor in good health.

The V gene is TRBV5-1, the J gene TRBJ2-5, with 13 bases that match TRBD2. The CDR3 extends over 17 amino acids. The germline CDR1 and CDR2 sequences are SGHRS and YFSETQ. V was clipped by 0 bases and J by 5 bases; unmatched bases: 7. The CDR3 protein is CASSLGGLAGEGETQYF. The DNA of the CDR3 is TGCGCCAGCAGCTTGGGAGGACTAGCGGGGGAAGGGGAGACCCAGTACTTC.

J is TRBJ2-7 and V is TRBV3-1; 8 bases map to TRBD1. The CDR3 has 15 amino acids. With V trimmed by 4 bases and J by 6 bases, 11 bases remained unmatched. Germline CDR1 is LGHDT and CDR2 is YNNKEL (reference sequence). CDR3 sequence (DNA): TGTGCCAGCAGCCTCACAGGGGGAGGTAGGGGCGAGCAGTACTTC. Protein product: CASSLTGGGRGEQYF.

The chain combines TRBV30 with TRBJ2-1; 8 bases are shared with TRBD2. This CDR3 is 14 amino acids long. Germline trimming cut 2 bases from V and 4 bases from J; bases unmatched to any gene: 4. Germline V gives CDR1 GTSNPN, CDR2 SVGIG (reference sequence). CDR3 sequence reads: CAWSRKRGYNEQFF. The CDR3, as DNA: TGTGCCTGGAGTAGGAAGCGGGGGTACAATGAGCAGTTCTTC. Complete variable domain (other parts from reference TRBV30 and TRBJ2-1): SQTIHQWPATLVQPVGSPLSLECTVEGTSNPNLYWYRQAAGRGLQLLFYSVGIGQISSEVPQNLSASRPQDRQFILSSKKLLLSDSGFYLCAWSRKRGYNEQFFGPGTRLTVL.

The chain carries TRBV18 and TRBJ2-1; 7 bases are shared with TRBD1. V was clipped by 3 bases and J by 2 bases; unmatched bases: 10. This CDR3 has 17 residues. Per the germline V gene, CDR1 is KGHSH and CDR2 is LQKENI. The DNA for the CDR3 is TGTGCCAGCTCACCGGGACAGACTGCGCGCACCTACAATGAGCAGTTCTTC. Encoded protein: CASSPGQTARTYNEQFF.

The chain links TRBV4-3 to TRBJ2-7, with D hard to call. CDR1 is LGHNA, CDR2 YSLEER, per germline. The CDR3 sequence is 15 residues long. Between the trimmed V and J ends, which lost 1 base and 3 bases, there was a span of 13 bases. The chain's CDR3 is CASSQGRTAVYEQYF. DNA for the CDR3: TGCGCCAGCAGCCAAGGACGAACGGCCGTCTACGAGCAGTACTTC.

V usage is TRBV29-1 and J usage is TRBJ1-1; D is uncertain. The V and J ends lost 2 bases and 1 base respectively, with 11 bases between them. The CDR3 extends over 14 amino acids. The germline CDR1 and CDR2 sequences are SQVTM and ANQGSEA. CDR3 nucleotides: TGCAGCGTTGAACTGGGGTTAGGGAACACTGAAGCTTTCTTT. This sequence encodes CSVELGLGNTEAFF. The variable domain in full, with the rest retrieved from reference TRBV29-1 and TRBJ1-1, is SAVISQKPSRDICQRGTSLTIQCQVDSQVTMMFWYRQQPGQSLTLIATANQGSEATYESGFVIDKFPISRPNLTFSTLTVSNMSPEDSSIYLCSVELGLGNTEAFFGQGTRLTVV.

V usage is TRBV20-1 and J usage is TRBJ2-4; D might be TRBD2 (5 bases). This CDR3 is 13 amino acids long. Germline V gene sequence: CDR1 DFQATT, CDR2 SNEGSKA (reference sequence). The germline V and J ends were trimmed by 4 bases and 8 bases, with 15 bases remaining between them. The CDR3 nucleotides are TGCAGTGCTACCGGGCCCACGGGGTACATTCAGTACTTC. Its protein is CSATGPTGYIQYF.

The chain uses TRBV4-1 and TRBJ1-2, with TRBD1 matching over 8 bases. V shed 5 bases and J 2 bases; nucleotides not matched to a gene: 16. Germline V gene data show CDR1 as MGHRA and CDR2 as YSYEKL. CDR3 length equals 18 residues. The CDR3 protein is CASSSFSGTGDRNYGYTF. DNA for the CDR3: TGCGCCAGCAGCTCTTTCTCCGGGACAGGCGATCGCAACTATGGCTACACCTTC.

DNA of the CDR3: TGTGCCAGCAGCTTTGACGCCTCCTACAATGAGCAGTTCTTC. Translation: CASSFDASYNEQFF. The chain employs TRBV5-5 and TRBJ2-1; D is unclear. The CDR3 extends over 14 amino acids. Germline lookup yields CDR1 SGHKS and CDR2 YYEKEE (reference sequence). Trimming stripped 2 bases from V and 0 bases from J, with 6 bases between.

The chain has TRBV6-5 and TRBJ2-1; D is perhaps TRBD2 (6 bases). V was shortened by 5 bases and J by 15 bases, with 20 bases between the two germline ends. The CDR3 covers 13 residues. CDR1 is MNHEY and CDR2 is SVGAGI in the germline V gene. The CDR3 bases are TGTGCCAGCAGTGACCCCGGGACTCAGAAGCGGTTCTTC. This encodes CASSDPGTQKRFF.

The V call is TRBV5-1, the J call TRBJ2-1; possibly TRBD1 for D (6 bases). The CDR3 consists of 14 residues. Germline V lookup: CDR1 SGHRS, CDR2 YFSETQ. V lost 0 bases and J 6 bases, leaving 10 bases between the germline ends. The CDR3 here is CASSLVLGGNEQFF. As DNA, the CDR3 is TGCGCCAGCAGCTTGGTACTAGGGGGCAATGAGCAGTTCTTC.

The chain recombines TRBV6-2 or TRBV6-3 with TRBJ2-7; 9 bases line up with TRBD1. The germline V gene encodes CDR1 MNHEY and CDR2 SVGEGT. This CDR3 is built from 13 residues. Unmatched junction bases numbered 5, after V lost 9 bases and J lost 2 bases. The CDR3 DNA is TGTGCCAGTGGACAGGGGCGACCCTACGAGCAGTACTTC. Its translation is CASGQGRPYEQYF.

In its sample, this clonotype was seen once. The rearrangement joins TRBV9 to TRBJ1-4; perhaps TRBD1 as D (6 bases). This CDR3 has 14 amino acids. The germline CDR1 and CDR2 sequences are SGDLS and YYNGEE. Trimming removed 5 bases from V and 8 bases from J, with 16 bases in between. The CDR3 reads CASSQTGSSEKLFF. CDR3 DNA sequence: TGTGCCAGCAGTCAGACAGGTTCCTCGGAAAAACTGTTTTTT.

This sequence joins TRBV12-3 or TRBV12-4 and TRBJ2-1; 14 bases are shared with TRBD2. The CDR3 totals 16 residues. With 3 bases clipped from V and 13 bases from J, the junction kept 11 bases outside the gene matches. The CDR3 bases are TGTGCCAGCAGTTTTCTGACTAGCGGGGGGGCCAAGGGACAGTTCTTC. Amino acid sequence: CASSFLTSGGAKGQFF.

The chain combines TRBV11-2 with TRBJ2-2; 8 bases match TRBD1. This CDR3 contains 15 residues. Germline V gene lookup returns CDR1 SGHAT and CDR2 FQNNGV. J lost 5 bases, V lost 5 bases, and 7 bases had no gene match. The CDR3 sequence is CASSIRGLGTGELFF. In nucleotides, the CDR3 is TGTGCCAGCAGCATCAGGGGGCTAGGGACCGGGGAGCTGTTTTTT.

This clonotype has only one observation. The chain is built from TRBV24-1 and TRBJ2-1; 10 nucleotides align to TRBD2. Germline V gives CDR1 KGHDR, CDR2 SFDVKD. The CDR3 has 16 amino acids. V shed 3 bases and J 5 bases; nucleotides not matched to a gene: 6. CDR3 sequence: CATSDQASGGHNEQFF. The CDR3 DNA follows: TGTGCCACCAGTGATCAGGCTAGCGGGGGACACAATGAGCAGTTCTTC.